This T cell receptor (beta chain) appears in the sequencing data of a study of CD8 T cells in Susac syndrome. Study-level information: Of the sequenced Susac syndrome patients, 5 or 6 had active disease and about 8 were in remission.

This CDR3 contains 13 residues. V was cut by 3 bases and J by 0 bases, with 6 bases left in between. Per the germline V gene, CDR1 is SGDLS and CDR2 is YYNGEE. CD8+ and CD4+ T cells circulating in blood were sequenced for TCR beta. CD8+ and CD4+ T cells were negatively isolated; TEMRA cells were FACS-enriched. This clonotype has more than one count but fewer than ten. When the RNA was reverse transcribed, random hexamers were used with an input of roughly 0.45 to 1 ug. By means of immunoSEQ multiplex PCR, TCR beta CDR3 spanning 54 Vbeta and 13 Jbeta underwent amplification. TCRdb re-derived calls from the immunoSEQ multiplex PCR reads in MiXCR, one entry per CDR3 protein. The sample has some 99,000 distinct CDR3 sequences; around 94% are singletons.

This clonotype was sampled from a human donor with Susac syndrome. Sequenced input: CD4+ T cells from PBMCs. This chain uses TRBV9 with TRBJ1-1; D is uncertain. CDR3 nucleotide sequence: TGTGCCAGCAGCGAATTGGTGAACACTGAAGCTTTCTTT. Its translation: CASSELVNTEAFF.